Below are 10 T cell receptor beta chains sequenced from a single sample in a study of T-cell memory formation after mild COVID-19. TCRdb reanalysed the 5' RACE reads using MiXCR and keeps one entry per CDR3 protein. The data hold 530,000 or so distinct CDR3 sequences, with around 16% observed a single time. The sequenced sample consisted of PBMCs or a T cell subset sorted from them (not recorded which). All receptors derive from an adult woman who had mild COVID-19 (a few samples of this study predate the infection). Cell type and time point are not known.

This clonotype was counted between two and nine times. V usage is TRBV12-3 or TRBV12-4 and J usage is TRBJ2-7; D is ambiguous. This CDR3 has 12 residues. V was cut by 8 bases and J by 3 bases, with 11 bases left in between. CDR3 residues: CASGHFLYEQYF. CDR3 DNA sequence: TGTGCCAGCGGCCACTTCCTCTACGAGCAGTACTTC.

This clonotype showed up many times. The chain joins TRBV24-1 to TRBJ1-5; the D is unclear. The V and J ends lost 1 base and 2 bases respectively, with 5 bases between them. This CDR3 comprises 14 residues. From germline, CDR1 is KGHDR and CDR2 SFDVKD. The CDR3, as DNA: TGTGCCACCAGTGATTTCGCTGGCAATCAGCCCCAGCATTTT. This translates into CATSDFAGNQPQHF.

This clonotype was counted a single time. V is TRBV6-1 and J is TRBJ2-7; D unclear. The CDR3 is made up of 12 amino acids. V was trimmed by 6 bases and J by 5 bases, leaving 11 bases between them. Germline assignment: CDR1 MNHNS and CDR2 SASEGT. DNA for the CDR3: TGTGCCAGCAGCGTCCGAAGGGACGAGCAGTACTTC. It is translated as CASSVRRDEQYF.

The CDR3 loop reads CASSPPPSGDNTGELFF. The CDR3 region has the DNA TGTGCCAGCAGCCCACCCCCTAGCGGGGATAACACCGGGGAGCTGTTTTTT. V is TRBV7-9 and J is TRBJ2-2, with 9 bases aligning to TRBD2. CDR3 length: 17 residues. Unmatched junction bases numbered 9, after V lost 5 bases and J lost 2 bases. The V gene's germline CDR1 is SEHNR and CDR2 FQNEAQ (reference sequence). Based on the CDR3 plus reference TRBV7-9 and TRBJ2-2, the full variable domain is DTGVSQNPRHKITKRGQNVTFRCDPISEHNRLYWYRQTLGQGPEFLTYFQNEAQLEKSRLLSDRFSAERPKGSFSTLEIQRTEQGDSAMYLCASSPPPSGDNTGELFFGEGSRLTVL.

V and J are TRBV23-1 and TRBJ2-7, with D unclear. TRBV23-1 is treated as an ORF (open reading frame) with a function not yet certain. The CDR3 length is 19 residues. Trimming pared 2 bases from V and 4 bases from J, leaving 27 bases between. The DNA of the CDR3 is TGCGCCAGCAGTCAAAAAGAATCAGTTCGACCACCGCGCCGTTACGAGCAGTACTTC. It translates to CASSQKESVRPPRRYEQYF.

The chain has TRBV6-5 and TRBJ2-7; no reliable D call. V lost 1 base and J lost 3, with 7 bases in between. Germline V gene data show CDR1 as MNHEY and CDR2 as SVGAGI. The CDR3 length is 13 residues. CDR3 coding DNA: TGTGCCAGCAGTTACTTTCAAGGCTACGAGCAGTACTTC. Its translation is CASSYFQGYEQYF.

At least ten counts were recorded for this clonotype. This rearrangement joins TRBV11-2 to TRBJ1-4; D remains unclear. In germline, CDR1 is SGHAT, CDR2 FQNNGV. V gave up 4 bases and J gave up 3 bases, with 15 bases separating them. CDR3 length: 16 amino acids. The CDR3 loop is CASSSQMDGPNEKLFF. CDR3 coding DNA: TGTGCCAGCAGCTCACAAATGGACGGTCCTAATGAAAAACTGTTTTTT. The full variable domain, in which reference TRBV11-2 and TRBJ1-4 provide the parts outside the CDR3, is EAGVAQSPRYKIIEKRQSVAFWCNPISGHATLYWYQQILGQGPKLLIQFQNNGVVDDSQLPKDRFSAERLKGVDSTLKIQPAKLEDSAVYLCASSSQMDGPNEKLFFGSGTQLSVL.

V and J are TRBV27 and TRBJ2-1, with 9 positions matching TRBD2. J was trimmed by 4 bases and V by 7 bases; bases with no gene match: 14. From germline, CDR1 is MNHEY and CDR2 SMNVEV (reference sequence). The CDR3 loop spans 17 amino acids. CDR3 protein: CASTVVATSGIYNEQFF. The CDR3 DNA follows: TGTGCCAGCACCGTGGTGGCGACTAGCGGAATATACAATGAGCAGTTCTTC.

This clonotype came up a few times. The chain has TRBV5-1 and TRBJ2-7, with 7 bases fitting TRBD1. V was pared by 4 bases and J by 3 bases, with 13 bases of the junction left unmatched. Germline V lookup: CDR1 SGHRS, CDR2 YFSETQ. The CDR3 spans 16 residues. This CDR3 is CASSRLVTDRDYEQYF. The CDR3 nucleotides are TGCGCCAGCAGCCGTCTTGTGACCGACAGGGACTACGAGCAGTACTTC.

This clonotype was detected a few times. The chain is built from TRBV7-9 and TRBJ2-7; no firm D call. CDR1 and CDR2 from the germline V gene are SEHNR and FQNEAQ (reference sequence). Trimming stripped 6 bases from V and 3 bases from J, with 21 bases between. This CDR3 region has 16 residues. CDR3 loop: CASRPPPTAANYEQYF. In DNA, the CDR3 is TGTGCCAGCAGGCCTCCCCCCACGGCCGCGAACTACGAGCAGTACTTC.